This TCR beta chain was sequenced in a study of T-cell memory formation after mild COVID-19. Points from the study as a whole: Contracting clones from day 15 to 85 showed balanced CD4/CD8; later expanders favored CD4+.

This clonotype was observed a few times. The antigen is undetermined. Using its own MiXCR run on the 5' RACE reads, TCRdb lists one record per CDR3 protein. Here the sample spans about 340,000 distinct CDR3 sequences, about a sixth being singletons. The sequenced sample was PBMCs or a T cell subset sorted from them (not recorded which). The TCR was taken from a man aged 18 to 30 who had mild COVID-19 (a few samples of this study predate the infection). Cell type and time point are not known.

The CDR3: CASSSTGQSYEQYV. The CDR3, as DNA: TGTGCCAGCAGCTCGACGGGACAGTCCTACGAGCAGTACGTC. This rearrangement joins TRBV7-9 to TRBJ2-7; 7 bases are shared with TRBD1. The germline V gene has CDR1 SEHNR and CDR2 FQNEAQ (reference sequence). The ends lost 4 bases at V and 1 base at J; junction bases unmatched: 4. CDR3 length: 14 residues.